Presented here are 7 T cell receptor beta chains from one specimen sequenced in a study of Graves' ophthalmopathy and Graves' hyperthyroidism. The study amplified TCR beta CDR3 regions using RNA transcripts. Second-round multiplex PCR came after a first-round RT-PCR that employed HTBI primers. TCRdb passed the multiplex PCR reads through MiXCR, listing each CDR3 protein once. The data hold about 200,000 distinct CDR3 sequences, with under 30% observed a single time. The specimen sequenced was peripheral blood. These receptors originate from a man in his forties or fifties with Graves' ophthalmopathy.

This clonotype was recorded at least ten times. This chain joins TRBV7-8 and TRBJ2-7; possible D gene TRBD2, 6 bases. This CDR3 has 15 residues. Germline V gene sequence: CDR1 SGHVS, CDR2 FQNEAQ. V was trimmed by 10 bases and J by 2 bases, leaving 21 bases between them. The CDR3 loop reads CATSDGGGRTYEQYF. CDR3 in DNA: TGTGCCACCTCAGATGGGGGAGGCCGAACCTACGAGCAGTACTTC.

This clonotype was observed at least ten times. Here the CDR3 reads CASSLTGRRLPYF. In DNA, the CDR3 is TGTGCCAGCAGCTTAACGGGACGCCGGCTGCCGTACTTC. The genes are TRBV11-1 and TRBJ2-7; TRBD1 or TRBD2 may be the D gene (5 bases each). Germline V gene data show CDR1 as SGHAT and CDR2 as FQDESV (reference sequence). The V gene lost 2 bases and the J gene lost 12 bases, with 17 bases spanning the gap. The CDR3 is made up of 13 amino acids.

This clonotype was counted many times. CDR3 in amino acids: CASEGQLGGNSPLHF. CDR3 DNA: TGTGCCAGCGAGGGACAGCTAGGGGGTAATTCACCCCTCCACTTT. The rearrangement links TRBV2 to TRBJ1-6; 7 nucleotides align to TRBD1. CDR1 SNHLY and CDR2 FYNNEI come from the germline V gene. Trimming took 8 bases from V and 6 from J; bases not matched to a gene: 10. The CDR3 contains 15 residues.

There are many counts of this clonotype. V gene TRBV29-1 combines with J gene TRBJ1-5; 9 bases align to TRBD1. The germline gives CDR1 SQVTM, CDR2 ANQGSEA. This CDR3 has 15 amino acids. With V trimmed by 6 bases and J by 7 bases, 13 bases remained unmatched. CDR3 loop: CSVQQGAGGEQPQHF. The CDR3 nucleotides read TGCAGCGTCCAACAGGGGGCAGGCGGAGAGCAGCCCCAGCATTTT.

This clonotype was counted once. The rearrangement uses TRBV7-2 and TRBJ1-6; 7 bases fit TRBD1. CDR1 is SGHTA, CDR2 FQGNSA, per germline. The junction had 5 bases not matched to a gene; V was cut back by 5 bases and J by 7 bases. The CDR3 sequence is 14 residues long. The CDR3 bases are TGTGCCAGCAGCGCACCGGGACAGAATTCACCCCTCCACTTT. Translated, it gives CASSAPGQNSPLHF.

This clonotype was seen ten or more times. The J gene is TRBJ2-2, the V gene TRBV11-1; D not resolved. Germline loops: CDR1 SGHAT, CDR2 FQDESV (reference sequence). This CDR3 is built from 15 residues. The germline V and J ends were trimmed by 3 bases and 2 bases, with 10 bases remaining between them. For the CDR3, the DNA is TGTGCCAGCAGCTTTCCCACAGATAACACCGGGGAGCTGTTTTTT. Translation gives CASSFPTDNTGELFF.

The chain combines TRBV7-8 with TRBJ1-1; D is uncertain. This CDR3 is built from 17 residues. V was clipped by 7 bases and J by 3 bases, with 24 bases between them. Germline CDR1 and CDR2: SGHVS and FQNEAQ. The CDR3 region has the DNA TGTGCCAGCACCCGTGGTTTCCGAGCGGGAGGTGACACTGAAGCTTTCTTT. The encoded protein is CASTRGFRAGGDTEAFF.